This TCR beta chain was captured by sequencing in a study of early T cells in non-severe SARS-CoV-2 infection. The germline CDR1 and CDR2 sequences are SGDLS and YYNGEE. V shed 0 bases and J 2 bases; nucleotides not matched to a gene: 4. This CDR3 has 16 amino acids. TCRdb re-called the 5' RACE reads with MiXCR, one entry per CDR3 protein. The table shows 55,000 to 70,000 distinct CDR3 sequences, with about 4.9% occurring only once. Sequenced material: whole blood, taken at baseline. V gene TRBV9 combines with J gene TRBJ2-3, with 9 nucleotides matching TRBD2. This clonotype originated in an adult who was a healthcare worker with PCR-confirmed SARS-CoV-2 infection or an uninfected control (not recorded which). The donor label of this sample is uncertain. The CDR3 sequence is CASSVEAGGPTDTQYF. As DNA, the CDR3 is TGTGCCAGCAGCGTAGAAGCGGGGGGCCCCACAGATACGCAGTATTTT.